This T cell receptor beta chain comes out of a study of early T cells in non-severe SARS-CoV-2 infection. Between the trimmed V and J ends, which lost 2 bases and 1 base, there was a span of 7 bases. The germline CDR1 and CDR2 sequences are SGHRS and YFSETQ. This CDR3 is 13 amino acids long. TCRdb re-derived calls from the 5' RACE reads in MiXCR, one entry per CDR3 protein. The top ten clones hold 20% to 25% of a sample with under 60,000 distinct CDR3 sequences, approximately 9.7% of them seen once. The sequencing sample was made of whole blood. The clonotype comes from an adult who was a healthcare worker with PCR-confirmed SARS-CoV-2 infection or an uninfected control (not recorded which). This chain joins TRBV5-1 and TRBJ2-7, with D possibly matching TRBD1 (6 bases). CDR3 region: CASSLTGSYEQYF. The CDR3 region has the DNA TGCGCCAGCAGCTTAACAGGGTCCTACGAGCAGTACTTC.